This T cell receptor beta chain was captured by sequencing in a study of radiation and T cells in renal cell carcinoma (dated by TCRdb to about 2020). Describing the broader study: A total of 50 to 60 samples underwent TCR beta sequencing, made up of 25 or so tumors and about 27 peripheral blood samples. Across all 50 or so samples, several million unique CDR3 nucleotide sequences encoding 2,658,974 unique CDR3 amino acid sequences were identified.

The sample's time point, from its label and the paper: tumor resected at nephrectomy. Reading the label with the study, this specimen's treatment or condition is: treatment-naive control, cytoreductive nephrectomy. For controls, tumors were taken from treatment-naive renal cell carcinoma patients who had cytoreductive nephrectomy with no radiation beforehand. Renal cell carcinoma with clear cell pathology was present in all patients. The control tumors sequenced for TCR were resected between about 2010 and 2014 from over 9 males and several females whose median age was roughly 57 years (range about 40 to 85). Tumor processing involved mechanical dissociation, digestion with collagenase/hyaluronidase at 37 degrees C, handling in gentleMACS C tubes, and storage in liquid nitrogen. The QIAamp DNA Blood Mini Kit (Qiagen) was used to prepare genomic DNA for TCR sequencing. Samples were included in the analyses only if all quality control checks were passed.

Following the manufacturer's recommendations, the immunoSEQ kit was used to generate TCR beta libraries from genomic DNA. To prepare libraries, a first multiplex PCR with proprietary primers was run, followed by a second PCR that added unique barcodes, and a bead cleanup was done after each round. A positive control reaction and a negative control reaction, both provided in the kit, were run with every batch of samples. The final libraries underwent checking on an Agilent 4200 TapeStation D1000 ScreenTape, volumetric pooling, and quantification by qPCR. An Illumina NextSeq500 fitted with a MidOutput 150-cycle cartridge performed the sequencing, running 156 Read1 cycles and 15 Index1 cycles with the kit's custom primers. The pooled library was loaded at 0.95 to 1 pM, with a roughly 20% PhiX control spiked in. Regarding the original processing steps: Vendor-processed data were analyzed in R, and a clonotype was defined as all T cells sharing the same CDR3 nucleotide sequence. In the clone abundance analyses, frequencies were normalized to the 10,000 most abundant clones in each sample. Before analysis, public T cell clones were removed, and these numbered fewer than six per sample on average. ImmunoMap was used for dominant motif analysis with the PAM10 matrix, a gap penalty of 30, and a homology threshold of 0.3, and any motif reaching a cumulative frequency of at least 0.01 was considered dominant. TCRdb re-hosts the immuneACCESS table, in-frame sequences only. Its copies lack some clones; in the studies checked, an unresolved V gene accounts for under half of them, and the cause for the rest is not known. V, J and clone size derive from that table, while D and trimming were established from the DNA sequence. The sample table records more than 15,000 clones; roughly three fifths of these occur just once. The ten largest make up 30% to 35% of the sample.

This clone was seen only a few times. This receptor's antigen is unknown. No much larger clone exists at a distance of one base, and base qualities are not known. The CDR3 covers 13 residues, taking in both the cysteine and the phenylalanine. The sequence is cut down to CDR3 DNA, 39 bases in frame from base 1. Trimming costs V 1 base and J 9 bases, and their ends lie 10 bases apart. The germline V gene sets CDR1 to LGHNA and CDR2 to YSLEER. Beyond this particular receptor, the publication reports: Irradiated tumors contained more dominant CDR3 motifs, and these motifs occupied a larger share of the repertoire than in control tumors. Because only small tumor regions of approximately 1 g were available, the study did not capture intratumoral heterogeneity. Higher TCR clonality was observed in irradiated tumors than in controls, with an average of roughly 50% of the repertoire accounted for by the top 100 clonotypes, compared with roughly 45% in nephrectomy-only tumors. The single-armed trial design could not address effects of radiation dose or scheduling on the TCR repertoire.

The sample consisted of tumor tissue, taken from a patient whose treatment was nephrectomy without radiotherapy. The V gene is TRBV4-3 and the J gene is TRBJ1-3, with no reliable assignment of the D segment. The receptor was isolated from a man over 45 with renal cell carcinoma. The DNA is TGCGCCAGCAGCCAAGGGAGTGGCCTCACCATATATTTT. Translation gives CASSQGSGLTIYF.